The 32 T cell receptor beta chains presented below share a single source sample, sequenced in a study of glioma-infiltrating T cells (dated by TCRdb to about 2016). Instrument on record: Illumina MiSeq. TCR alpha and beta CDR3 regions were amplified with the iRepertoire nested amplicon-rescue multiplex PCR (arm-PCR) platform from RNA. TCRdb trimmed the raw reads at Q25, called clones with MiXCR and kept productive beta chains. Rows matching on CDR3 protein sequence are summarized as one entry with the most common DNA and genes. For this sample the table gives approximately 190,000 distinct CDR3 sequences, of which 25% to 35% were detected only once. The top ten clonotypes cover just over 20% of the sample. The sequencing input was glioma tissue, nonneoplastic brain tissue, or PBMCs (not recorded which). The receptors originated from a human donor with low-grade glioma or glioblastoma, undergoing nonglioma brain surgery, or in good health (not recorded which).

On this clonotype itself: This may come from a read error, since a much larger clone is one base off. The genes are TRBV10-3 and TRBJ1-2; no clear D. Germline V CDR1 and CDR2: ENHRY, SYGVKD. V was shortened by 6 bases and J by 7 bases, with 18 bases between the two germline ends. CDR3 length equals 14 residues. CDR3 residues: CAIRETALRGGYTF. For the CDR3, the DNA is TGTGCCATCAGAGAAACGGCACTTCGAGGTGGCTACACCTTC.

The V call is TRBV25-1, the J call TRBJ2-7, with D tentatively TRBD1 (5 bases). V was pared by 2 bases and J by 5 bases, with 16 bases between. Germline-derived CDR1 and CDR2 are MGHDK and SYGVNS. CDR3 length: 15 amino acids. CDR3 sequence (DNA): TGTGCCAGCAGTGAAAGCGCAGGGAATATCAACGAGCAGTACTTC. The encoded protein is CASSESAGNINEQYF.

The DNA of the CDR3 is TGTGCCAGCAGTTATTTAGGGACAGGGCCGAGGGAGCAGTACTTC. Translated: CASSYLGTGPREQYF. This rearrangement joins TRBV6-6 to TRBJ2-7, with TRBD1 identical over 9 bases. The CDR3 consists of 15 residues. Germline CDR1 MNHNY, CDR2 SVGAGI (reference sequence). Trimming cost V 3 bases and J 7 bases; bases outside gene matches: 10.

This clonotype was seen repeatedly, ten times or more. The chain carries TRBV28 and TRBJ2-7, with D unresolved. There are 14 residues in the CDR3. Per germline, CDR1 MDHEN and CDR2 SYDVKM. V dropped 6 bases and J dropped 0 bases, with 12 bases sitting between them. In nucleotides, the CDR3 is TGTGCCAGCAGACGACCGTTAACCTCCTACGAGCAGTACTTC. Translation: CASRRPLTSYEQYF.

This clonotype was counted at least ten times. This chain links TRBV4-1 with TRBJ2-5, with D perhaps being TRBD1 or TRBD2 (6 bases each). CDR1 is MGHRA, CDR2 YSYEKL, per germline. The CDR3 has 16 amino acids. The V gene lost 3 bases and the J gene lost 0 bases, with 14 bases spanning the gap. CDR3 sequence: CASSHGGQRYQETQYF. The CDR3 DNA is TGCGCCAGCAGCCATGGGGGGCAGCGGTACCAAGAGACCCAGTACTTC.

On this clonotype: This may stem from a read error, because a much larger clone lies one nucleotide away. This chain joins TRBV5-1 and TRBJ2-1, with 7 bases matching TRBD1. Germline CDR1 SGHRS, CDR2 YFSETQ. V lost 0 bases to trimming and J lost 5 bases; unmatched junction nucleotides: 8. The CDR3 is 16 residues long. The CDR3 protein is CASSLDPGQLHNEQFF. DNA for the CDR3: TGCGCCAGCAGCTTGGATCCGGGACAGCTCCACAATGAGCAGTTCTTC.

This clonotype was detected many times. The rearrangement joins TRBV28 to TRBJ1-6; tentatively, D is TRBD1 (5 bases). The germline V gene encodes CDR1 MDHEN and CDR2 SYDVKM. Trimming removed 0 bases from V and 7 bases from J, with 10 bases in between. This CDR3 contains 15 residues. The CDR3 coding sequence is TGTGCCAGCAGTTTATGGGGGCACCAAAATTCACCCCTCCACTTT. This encodes CASSLWGHQNSPLHF.

On this clonotype itself: One end of the junction fails to match germline, which may point to a read error. The chain carries TRBV6-6 and TRBJ1-2; D remains ambiguous. This CDR3 comprises 15 residues. The germline gives CDR1 MNHNY, CDR2 SVGAGI (reference sequence). CDR3 DNA: TGTGCCAGCAGTTACAGTTCCACATCCCCCTATGGCGACCCCTTC. This codes for CASSYSSTSPYGDPF.

Turning to this clonotype: Just one base apart from a much larger clone, this may be a read error. The chain has TRBV12-3 or TRBV12-4 and TRBJ2-7, with 7 nucleotides matching TRBD1. V dropped 9 bases and J dropped 1; count of bases not matched to a gene: 9. The CDR3 has 14 amino acids. The CDR3 region is CARSRDSSSYEQYF. The DNA for the CDR3 is TGTGCCAGAAGCCGGGACAGCTCATCCTACGAGCAGTACTTC.

This clonotype was seen only a few times. This chain uses TRBV7-9 with TRBJ2-7; 9 nucleotides align to TRBD2. The germline V gene encodes CDR1 SEHNR and CDR2 FQNEAQ (reference sequence). The length of the CDR3 is 14 residues. With 3 bases clipped from V and 4 bases from J, the junction kept 4 bases outside the gene matches. CDR3: CASSLRAGGYEQYF. CDR3 DNA sequence: TGTGCCAGCAGCTTGCGTGCGGGGGGGTACGAGCAGTACTTC.

Many counts were recorded for this clonotype. The chain joins TRBV24-1 to TRBJ2-3; D gene unclear. V shed 4 bases and J shed 0 bases, with 10 bases lying between them. CDR3 length equals 15 residues. Germline assignment: CDR1 KGHDR and CDR2 SFDVKD. CDR3 protein: CATSEQTASTDTQYF. CDR3 nucleotide sequence: TGTGCCACCAGTGAGCAAACAGCTAGCACAGATACGCAGTATTTT.

Concerning this clonotype itself: An end of the junction does not agree with germline; a read error may underlie this. V is TRBV4-1 and J is TRBJ2-7; D might be TRBD2 (6 bases). This CDR3 has 14 amino acids. CDR1 and CDR2 from the germline V gene are MGHRA and YSYEKL. CDR3 sequence: CASSQDVGLRERYF. CDR3 nucleotide sequence: TGCGCCAGCAGCCAAGATGTGGGACTCCGAGAGCGGTACTTC.

This clonotype was picked up one time. Compared with germline, one end of the junction differs, possibly owing to a read error. This chain connects TRBV5-1 to TRBJ2-7; D could derive from TRBD1 or TRBD2 (5 bases each). Germline V gene data show CDR1 as SGHRS and CDR2 as YFSETQ. The CDR3 consists of 12 residues. CDR3 sequence: CSSSLGDYEQYF. The CDR3 DNA reads TGCTCCAGCAGCTTGGGGGACTACGAGCAGTACTTC.

The chain is built from TRBV12-3 or TRBV12-4 and TRBJ1-1; D gene unclear. The CDR3 contains 12 residues. V was clipped by 4 bases and J by 7 bases, with 10 bases between them. Here the CDR3 DNA reads TGTGCCAGCAGTTCCGGACGGAGTGAAGCTTTCTTT. It encodes CASSSGRSEAFF.

This clonotype was seen at least ten times. This rearrangement joins TRBV6-1 to TRBJ2-7; 7 nucleotides agree with TRBD1. J was trimmed by 6 bases and V by 1 base; bases with no gene match: 12. CDR3 length equals 16 residues. Germline loops: CDR1 MNHNS, CDR2 SASEGT. DNA of the CDR3: TGTGCCAGCAGTGAAGTAAGGGGGCTAGGTTTTCGCGAGCAGTACTTC. Amino acids: CASSEVRGLGFREQYF.

This clonotype was detected ten times or more. The chain recombines TRBV11-2 with TRBJ2-7; a weak D match, TRBD1 (6 bases). Looked up from germline, CDR1 is SGHAT and CDR2 is FQNNGV. This CDR3 has 15 residues. Trimming removed 2 bases from V and 3 bases from J, with 14 bases in between. For the CDR3, the DNA is TGTGCCAGCAGCTTAATCACCGGGACAATCTACGAGCAGTACTTC. Translating gives CASSLITGTIYEQYF.

This clonotype was detected ten times or more. V and J are TRBV4-1 and TRBJ2-5, with 7 positions matching TRBD1. Per the germline V gene, CDR1 is MGHRA and CDR2 is YSYEKL. This CDR3 has 15 residues. The V gene end was trimmed by 1 base and the J gene end by 3 bases; junction bases not matched to a gene: 5. CDR3 coding DNA: TGCGCCAGCAGCCAAGCGGGACAGTACGAAGAGACCCAGTACTTC. It encodes CASSQAGQYEETQYF.

As for this clonotype: Here the CDR3 omits its conserved ending phenylalanine or tryptophan, so a read error is the likely source. J is TRBJ2-5 and V is TRBV12-3 or TRBV12-4; D ambiguous. With 1 base removed from V and 7 bases from J, the gap between germline ends came to 19 bases. The CDR3 is 16 amino acids. The CDR3 region has the DNA TGTGCCAGCAGTTTAGGGGTGAGCGCCCCTTCGGGGACCCAGTACTTA. Translated, it gives CASSLGVSAPSGTQYL.

As to this clonotype: A much more abundant neighbour one base away suggests this may be a read error. The chain recombines TRBV5-4 with TRBJ2-1; 9 bases are a match to TRBD2. CDR3 length: 15 residues. Germline CDR1 SGHNT, CDR2 YYREEE (reference sequence). DNA of the CDR3: TGTGCCAGCAGCTGGGGACTAGCAACAAACAATGAGCAGTCCTTC. Its protein product is CASSWGLATNNEQSF. The variable domain in full, completed from reference TRBV5-4 and TRBJ2-1, reads ETGVTQSPTHLIKTRGQQVTLRCSSQSGHNTVSWYQQALGQGPQFIFQYYREEENGRGNFPPRFSGLQFPNYSSELNVNALELDDSALYLCASSWGLATNNEQSFGPGTRLTVL.

In its sample, this clonotype was seen many times. The chain combines TRBV12-3 or TRBV12-4 with TRBJ1-1, with TRBD1 matching over 7 bases. CDR3 length: 14 residues. The V segment lost 7 bases and the J segment 2 bases; nucleotides outside the gene matches: 7. The CDR3 region is CASMKGAENTEAFF. In nucleotides, the CDR3 is TGTGCCAGCATGAAGGGGGCAGAAAACACTGAAGCTTTCTTT.

Note on this clonotype: Just one base apart from a much larger clone, this may be a read error. The chain employs TRBV2 and TRBJ2-5; tentative D call: TRBD1 (5 bases). Germline V gives CDR1 SNHLY, CDR2 FYNNEI. There are 13 residues in the CDR3. This CDR3 is CASRETEQETKYF. DNA of the CDR3: TGTGCCAGCAGGGAGACAGAACAAGAGACCAAGTACTTC.

The rearrangement links TRBV15 to TRBJ1-5; perhaps TRBD1 as D (5 bases). The CDR3 spans 14 residues. Germline lookup yields CDR1 LNHNV and CDR2 YYDKDF (reference sequence). Between the trimmed V and J ends, which lost 3 bases and 6 bases, there was a span of 12 bases. For the CDR3, the DNA is TGTGCCACCAGCAGGGGGGTTCGAGGTCAGCCCCAGCATTTT. As protein: CATSRGVRGQPQHF.

V usage is TRBV29-1 and J usage is TRBJ1-2; possibly TRBD1 for D (6 bases). Germline lookup yields CDR1 SQVTM and CDR2 ANQGSEA. V dropped 8 bases and J dropped 2 bases, with 12 bases sitting between them. This CDR3 has 12 amino acids. Here the CDR3 DNA reads TGCAGCTCCGAAGGGGGGAACTATGGCTACACCTTC. Amino acid sequence: CSSEGGNYGYTF.

With respect to this clonotype: It may be a read error: a sequence one base away is much more abundant. The chain joins TRBV19 to TRBJ1-1; D call uncertain. The CDR3 consists of 14 residues. The V gene's germline CDR1 is LNHDA and CDR2 SQIVND (reference sequence). CDR3 sequence reads: CASTKDTLNTEALF. Written as DNA, the CDR3 is TGTGCCAGTACGAAGGATACTCTGAACACTGAAGCTTTATTT.

J is TRBJ2-6 and V is TRBV5-1; unclear D gene. The ends were cut back, 0 bases at V and 0 bases at J, with 1 base in the middle. From germline, CDR1 is SGHRS and CDR2 YFSETQ. This CDR3 comprises 14 residues. The CDR3 DNA sequence: TGCGCCAGCAGCTTGGTCTCTGGGGCCAACGTCCTGACTTTC. It translates to CASSLVSGANVLTF.

This clonotype has at least ten counts. In nucleotides, the CDR3 is TGTGCCAGCAGTTACGTGCAGGGGCGATTTAACTATGGCTACACCTTC. Protein product: CASSYVQGRFNYGYTF. V usage is TRBV6-6 and J usage is TRBJ1-2, with D possibly matching TRBD1 (6 bases). CDR3 length: 16 amino acids. The V and J ends lost 2 bases and 1 base respectively, with 14 bases between them. Germline lookup yields CDR1 MNHNY and CDR2 SVGAGI (reference sequence).

A note on this clonotype: Possible read error: a much larger clone is one base away. The chain employs TRBV3-1 and TRBJ2-1, with D hard to call. The CDR3 is 13 amino acids. Per the germline V gene, CDR1 is LGHDT and CDR2 is YNNKEL (reference sequence). Trimming shortened V by 4 bases and J by 8 bases, and 12 bases separated the two germline ends. CDR3 residues: CASSLLPSDEQFF. The DNA of the CDR3 is TGTGCCAGCAGCCTATTACCTAGTGATGAGCAGTTCTTC.

The J gene is TRBJ2-7, the V gene TRBV27; 10 bases agree with TRBD1. The germline CDR1 and CDR2 sequences are MNHEY and SMNVEV (reference sequence). This CDR3 spans 15 amino acids. The junction had 8 bases not matched to a gene; V was cut back by 6 bases and J by 3 bases. For the CDR3, the DNA is TGTGCCAGCAGACCGGGACAGGGGCGGAACTACGAGCAGTACTTC. Its translation is CASRPGQGRNYEQYF.

Concerning this clonotype: A much larger clone lies a single base off, so this may be a read error. The rearrangement links TRBV24-1 to TRBJ2-7; weak D call: TRBD2 (7 bases). The germline CDR1 and CDR2 sequences are KGHDR and SFDVKD. CDR3 length: 16 residues. Trimming stripped 4 bases from V and 2 bases from J, with 17 bases between. CDR3 region: CATSESGRGAPYEQYF. The CDR3 DNA sequence: TGTGCCACCAGTGAGTCTGGACGGGGGGCACCCTACGAGCAGTACTTC.

This clonotype was observed at least ten times. The DNA for the CDR3 is TGTGCCAGCAGCTTAGCCAAGGGGACAGGGAACACCGGGGAGCTGTTTTTT. Amino acid sequence: CASSLAKGTGNTGELFF. V and J are TRBV7-6 and TRBJ2-2, with 8 bases that match TRBD1. CDR1 is SGHVS and CDR2 is FNYEAQ in the germline V gene. The CDR3 spans 17 residues. Trimming removed 0 bases from V and 1 base from J; junction bases left unmatched: 4. Full variable domain (remainder filled in from reference TRBV7-6 and TRBJ2-2): GAGVSQSPRYKVTKRGQDVALRCDPISGHVSLYWYRQALGQGPEFLTYFNYEAQQDKSGLPNDRFSAERPEGSISTLTIQRTEQRDSAMYRCASSLAKGTGNTGELFFGEGSRLTVL.

This clonotype was seen many times. The V and J genes are TRBV27 and TRBJ1-5; D not certain. Germline loops: CDR1 MNHEY, CDR2 SMNVEV (reference sequence). CDR3 length equals 14 residues. Trimming removed 5 bases from V and 3 bases from J, with 11 bases in between. This chain's CDR3 is CASSQLSNNQPQHF. The CDR3 bases are TGTGCCAGCAGTCAACTCTCGAACAATCAGCCCCAGCATTTT.

On this clonotype: This may be a read error: a much more frequent sequence differs by one nucleotide. The V gene is TRBV7-2, the J gene TRBJ2-5; D gene uncertain. Per the germline V gene, CDR1 is SGHTA and CDR2 is FQGNSA. The CDR3 spans 14 residues. In DNA form, the CDR3 reads TGTGCCAGCAGCTTAAACGGGTTCCAAGAGGCCCAGTACTTC. Its protein product is CASSLNGFQEAQYF.